This passage covers 9 T cell receptor beta chains from one sample sequenced in a study of molecular identifiers for immune sequencing clone quantification (dated by TCRdb to between 2018 and 2020). The receptor library was made with PCR. The instrument given in TCRdb is NextSeq 500. TCRdb cleaned the public reads at Q25 with fastp, built clones with MiXCR and kept in-frame beta chains. Here each entry gathers all rows of one CDR3 protein and keeps the most common genes and DNA. The sample table records about half a million distinct CDR3 sequences; around 25% of these occur just once. Of the sample, approximately 0.76% is held by the ten largest clones. Sequences were obtained from naive CD8+ T cells from blood, with Jurkat cell RNA spiked in. The cell subset or site label, read with the paper, signifies: FACS-sorted CD8+CD4-CCR7+CD45RA+ naive T cells. These TCRs come from a human donor in good health. Some libraries in this study had Jurkat cell RNA spiked in.

This clonotype showed up just a few times. V and J are TRBV19 and TRBJ1-5; D call uncertain. CDR1 is LNHDA, CDR2 SQIVND, per germline (reference sequence). V lost 0 bases, J lost 2 bases, and 11 bases lay in between. The CDR3 consists of 16 residues. The DNA of the CDR3 is TGTGCCAGTAGTATAGATGTCCTCTTGGGCAATCAGCCCCAGCATTTT. Translated, it gives CASSIDVLLGNQPQHF.

The gene calls are TRBV27 and TRBJ2-7, with a weak D call TRBD2 (6 bases). Germline V CDR1 and CDR2: MNHEY, SMNVEV (reference sequence). The CDR3 has 16 amino acids. Trimming took 6 bases from V and 3 from J, leaving 21 bases between them. CDR3 bases: TGTGCCAGCAGACAAAGCCCAGGGAGGCCCCTCTACGAGCAGTACTTC. It yields the protein CASRQSPGRPLYEQYF.

Comment on this clonotype: This clone may be a read error of a much larger clone one base away. V and J are TRBV7-3 and TRBJ2-7; D possibly corresponds to TRBD1 (5 bases). Germline CDR1 and CDR2: SGHTA and FQGTGA. This CDR3 has 15 residues. The CDR3 DNA is TGTGCCAGCTGCTTAATTAATCAGGGTCCTGGGGAGCAGTACTTC. Protein product: CASCLINQGPGEQYF.

In this sample, this clonotype turned up a few times. The rearrangement joins TRBV4-1 to TRBJ2-1; D unresolved. V gave up 0 bases and J gave up 0 bases, with 9 bases separating them. CDR1 is MGHRA and CDR2 is YSYEKL in the germline V gene. This CDR3 comprises 16 residues. CDR3 protein: CASSQDSQISYNEQFF. The CDR3 DNA reads TGCGCCAGCAGCCAAGATTCACAGATCTCCTACAATGAGCAGTTCTTC.

The J gene is TRBJ2-5, the V gene TRBV4-1; TRBD2 matches 7 bases. This CDR3 is 18 amino acids long. The germline V gene has CDR1 MGHRA and CDR2 YSYEKL. The V gene end was trimmed by 0 bases and the J gene end by 2 bases; junction bases not matched to a gene: 12. CDR3 sequence: CASSQDPVLAEDQETQYF. The CDR3 DNA reads as TGCGCCAGCAGCCAAGACCCCGTGCTAGCGGAGGATCAAGAGACCCAGTACTTC.

This clonotype has just a few counts. The rearrangement joins TRBV4-3 to TRBJ1-4; 9 positions match TRBD1. CDR3 length: 16 amino acids. V was clipped by 0 bases and J by 7 bases; unmatched bases: 6. Germline V gene sequence: CDR1 LGHNA, CDR2 YSLEER. CDR3 coding DNA: TGCGCCAGCAGCCAAGACCGGGACAGGGATTCTGAAAAACTGTTTTTT. As protein: CASSQDRDRDSEKLFF.

This sequence joins TRBV4-2 and TRBJ2-3; D may be TRBD2 (5 bases). The ends were cut back, 2 bases at V and 6 bases at J, with 15 bases in the middle. The CDR3 is made up of 15 amino acids. Germline V CDR1 and CDR2: LGHNA, YNFKEQ. CDR3 bases: TGTGCCAGCAGCCAAATCTGGCCTAGCCCGGATACGCAGTATTTT. Translation gives CASSQIWPSPDTQYF.

This clonotype was counted many times. The V call is TRBV7-9, the J call TRBJ2-3, with 8 bases lining up with TRBD2. V was pared by 2 bases and J by 9 bases, with 4 bases of the junction left unmatched. This CDR3 has 13 residues. CDR1 is SEHNR, CDR2 FQNEAQ, per germline (reference sequence). The CDR3 region is CASSLSSGVTQYF. CDR3 sequence (DNA): TGTGCCAGCAGCTTAAGTAGCGGGGTGACGCAGTATTTT.

This clonotype was recorded at least ten times. The V call is TRBV19, the J call TRBJ2-5; 9 nucleotides agree with TRBD1. From germline, CDR1 is LNHDA and CDR2 SQIVND (reference sequence). This CDR3 is 16 amino acids long. J was trimmed by 4 bases and V by 8 bases; bases with no gene match: 14. CDR3 sequence (DNA): TGTGCCAGTCAACCTTCCCCTCAGACAGGGGGAGAGACCCAGTACTTC. Its protein is CASQPSPQTGGETQYF.